This T cell receptor (beta chain) was found in a study of cytomegalovirus exposure and HLA in healthy donors. On the study more broadly: Out of 150 million to 200 million T cells, an earlier analysis found some 120 million unique TCR beta sequences in total. An early data release held approximately 80 million unique TCRs from HLA-typed donors.

The germline CDR1 and CDR2 sequences are MNHEY and SVGAGI. The trim removed 2 bases at V and 6 bases at J, leaving 9 bases unmatched. The CDR3 sequence is 15 residues long. PCR primers comprised 60 Vbeta and 13 Jbeta primers. In the original workflow: Later analysis identified tens of millions of unique TCR beta chains, 8.5 million to 13 million shared. Profiling relied on immunoSEQ multiplex PCR, and the TCRdb table lists in-frame clones only, not all of them. For V, J and clone size, that table is used; D and trimming come from the DNA. Seen here are 85,000 to 130,000 clones, roughly 77% observed once, and the top ten hold under 5%.

The specimen was PBMCs. The chain links TRBV6-5 to TRBJ1-2, with 7 bases that match TRBD1. This clonotype was obtained from a woman in her forties or fifties in good health and CMV-seropositive. This chain's CDR3 is CASSYVQGDRNGYTF. The CDR3 DNA reads TGTGCCAGCAGTTACGTTCAGGGGGATAGGAATGGCTACACCTTC.